Below are 20 T cell receptor beta chains sequenced from a single sample in a study of T cell responses to AZD1222 COVID-19 vaccine. The repertoire was sequenced with immunoSEQ multiplex PCR; TCRdb's copy has only in-frame clones and lacks some. This sample has about 100,000 clones, with 90% found just once. The source was peripheral blood, collected on day 0 of AZD1222 vaccination. These receptors came from an adult in good health.

CDR3 in amino acids: CASSQVGSGGPSGGTQYF. The CDR3 DNA reads as TGTGCCAGCAGCCAAGTGGGTAGCGGGGGACCGAGTGGGGGGACCCAGTACTTC. The rearrangement uses TRBV4-2 and TRBJ2-5; 9 nucleotides line up with TRBD2. The trim removed 1 base at V and 7 bases at J, leaving 16 bases unmatched. Looked up from germline, CDR1 is LGHNA and CDR2 is YNFKEQ. The CDR3 has 18 residues.

This sequence joins TRBV29-1 and TRBJ2-1; weak D call: TRBD1 (6 bases). Germline assignment: CDR1 SQVTM and CDR2 ANQGSEA. The V and J ends lost 4 bases and 8 bases respectively, with 21 bases between them. The CDR3 loop spans 15 amino acids. CDR3 residues: CSVVGAGGRSDEQFF. Written as DNA, the CDR3 is TGCAGCGTTGTTGGGGCTGGGGGCCGGAGCGATGAGCAGTTCTTC.

There are a few counts of this clone. The chain has TRBV6-1 and TRBJ1-5, with D possibly TRBD1 on 5 matching bases. CDR1 is MNHNS, CDR2 SASEGT, per germline. The CDR3 length is 20 residues. V gave up 2 bases and J gave up 1 base, with 24 bases separating them. CDR3 coding DNA: TGTGCCAGCAGTGAATTTACTCGCTACAGGTTGGGCATCAGCAATCAGCCCCAGCATTTT. Translating it yields CASSEFTRYRLGISNQPQHF.

This clone showed up just once. CDR3 nucleotide sequence: TGCAGCGTCGACTACCGGGACAGGGGACGCTACACCTTC. It specifies CSVDYRDRGRYTF. This chain uses TRBV29-1 with TRBJ1-2; TRBD1 matches at 10 bases. Germline values: CDR1 SQVTM, CDR2 ANQGSEA. CDR3 length: 13 residues. The V segment lost 6 bases and the J segment 9 bases; nucleotides outside the gene matches: 10.

The genes are TRBV28 and TRBJ2-3; perhaps TRBD1 as D (5 bases). CDR3 length: 14 amino acids. V was shortened by 3 bases and J by 2 bases, with 9 bases between the two germline ends. Per the germline V gene, CDR1 is MDHEN and CDR2 is SYDVKM. CDR3 sequence reads: CASSFLGLTDTQYF. The CDR3 DNA follows: TGTGCCAGCAGTTTCTTGGGGCTCACAGATACGCAGTATTTT.

V gene TRBV27 combines with J gene TRBJ2-7; D perhaps matches TRBD1 (6 bases). Looked up from germline, CDR1 is MNHEY and CDR2 is SMNVEV (reference sequence). The CDR3 extends over 17 amino acids. V lost 3 bases and J 2 bases, leaving 20 bases between the germline ends. CDR3 sequence reads: CASSLKLPGTLPYEQYF. CDR3 DNA sequence: TGTGCCAGCAGTTTGAAATTGCCAGGGACACTACCCTACGAGCAGTACTTC.

This clone was recorded once. J is TRBJ2-2 and V is TRBV28, with D perhaps being TRBD1 or TRBD2 (5 bases each). The germline V gene encodes CDR1 MDHEN and CDR2 SYDVKM. The CDR3 loop spans 17 amino acids. V was trimmed by 5 bases and J by 1 base, leaving 17 bases between them. The CDR3 nucleotides are TGTGCCAGCAGTAACTCCTTCGGGGCAGGGAACACCGGGGAGCTGTTTTTT. Encoded protein: CASSNSFGAGNTGELFF.

J is TRBJ1-5 and V is TRBV18; a weak D match, TRBD1 (5 bases). V was trimmed by 3 bases and J by 4 bases, leaving 13 bases between them. Germline CDR1 is KGHSH and CDR2 is LQKENI. CDR3 length: 15 residues. The CDR3 region has the DNA TGTGCCAGCTCACCGAGGGACGGATTAAATCAGCCCCAGCATTTT. Protein: CASSPRDGLNQPQHF.

The J gene is TRBJ1-2, the V gene TRBV11-2; 7 nucleotides line up with TRBD1. V was clipped by 5 bases and J by 4 bases; unmatched bases: 10. CDR3 length equals 15 residues. Germline-derived CDR1 and CDR2 are SGHAT and FQNNGV. CDR3 sequence (DNA): TGTGCCAGCAGCCTCGGGACAGATAGCTTCTATGGCTACACCTTC. This translates into CASSLGTDSFYGYTF. The whole variable domain, filled in from reference TRBV11-2 and TRBJ1-2, reads EAGVAQSPRYKIIEKRQSVAFWCNPISGHATLYWYQQILGQGPKLLIQFQNNGVVDDSQLPKDRFSAERLKGVDSTLKIQPAKLEDSAVYLCASSLGTDSFYGYTFGSGTRLTVV.

This sequence joins TRBV7-9 and TRBJ1-3; 10 positions match TRBD1. Germline V CDR1 and CDR2: SEHNR, FQNEAQ (reference sequence). With 1 base clipped from V and 4 bases from J, the junction kept 7 bases outside the gene matches. The CDR3 extends over 17 amino acids. CDR3 sequence: CASSLGTGTGEGNTIYF. CDR3 sequence (DNA): TGTGCCAGCAGCTTAGGAACCGGGACAGGGGAGGGAAACACCATATATTTT.

The chain employs TRBV6-2 or TRBV6-3 and TRBJ2-5, with a tentative D call TRBD2 (6 bases). Germline V CDR1 and CDR2: MNHEY, SVGEGT. The CDR3 is 14 amino acids. V lost 1 base, J lost 2 bases, and 8 bases lay in between. The CDR3 loop is CASSYWGDQETQYF. The CDR3 DNA is TGTGCCAGCAGTTACTGGGGGGATCAAGAGACCCAGTACTTC.

The chain recombines TRBV9 with TRBJ1-4; D remains ambiguous. This CDR3 comprises 14 residues. The germline V gene has CDR1 SGDLS and CDR2 YYNGEE. The germline V and J ends were trimmed by 3 bases and 0 bases, with 6 bases remaining between them. The CDR3 spells CASSAGATNEKLFF. Written as DNA, the CDR3 is TGTGCCAGCAGCGCCGGTGCAACTAATGAAAAACTGTTTTTT.

The chain couples TRBV18 to TRBJ2-7; weak D call: TRBD1 (6 bases). The CDR3 extends over 16 amino acids. The germline gives CDR1 KGHSH, CDR2 LQKENI. Trimming left V 3 bases short and J 5 bases short, with 20 bases between. CDR3 sequence: CASSPGGQGLLNEQYF. The CDR3 nucleotides are TGTGCCAGCTCACCTGGGGGACAAGGCCTTCTGAACGAGCAGTACTTC. Combining the CDR3 with reference TRBV18 and TRBJ2-7 gives the whole variable domain NAGVMQNPRHLVRRRGQEARLRCSPMKGHSHVYWYRQLPEEGLKFMVYLQKENIIDESGMPKERFSAEFPKEGPSILRIQQVVRGDSAAYFCASSPGGQGLLNEQYFGPGTRLTVT.

The rearrangement uses TRBV5-4 and TRBJ1-3, with D maybe TRBD1 (6 bases). Germline V gene lookup returns CDR1 SGHNT and CDR2 YYREEE (reference sequence). V was pared by 1 base and J by 0 bases, with 8 bases between. The length of the CDR3 is 15 residues. The CDR3 sequence is CASSLPGASGNTIYF. As DNA, the CDR3 is TGTGCCAGCAGCTTGCCAGGGGCCTCTGGAAACACCATATATTTT.

This CDR3 is CASSPAGQGYEQYF. In nucleotides, the CDR3 is TGTGCCAGCTCACCTGCGGGACAGGGCTACGAGCAGTACTTC. The chain has TRBV18 and TRBJ2-7; 9 bases agree with TRBD1. The length of the CDR3 is 14 residues. In germline, CDR1 is KGHSH, CDR2 LQKENI. V lost 3 bases, J lost 3 bases, and 3 bases stayed unmatched.

The rearrangement joins TRBV6-5 to TRBJ1-2; D remains unclear. V lost 7 bases, J lost 0 bases, and 12 bases lay in between. The germline V gene encodes CDR1 MNHEY and CDR2 SVGAGI. The CDR3 has 14 amino acids. The CDR3 DNA follows: TGTGCCAGCACTCCGCGACGGGCTAACTATGGCTACACCTTC. It encodes CASTPRRANYGYTF.

This chain connects TRBV6-1 to TRBJ1-5; D call uncertain. This CDR3 has 13 amino acids. Germline V gene data show CDR1 as MNHNS and CDR2 as SASEGT. V was pared by 2 bases and J by 4 bases, with 6 bases between. Here the CDR3 DNA reads TGTGCCAGCAGTGAATTTTGGAATCAGCCCCAGCATTTT. It codes for CASSEFWNQPQHF.

This rearrangement joins TRBV27 to TRBJ1-2; unclear D gene. CDR1 and CDR2 (germline): MNHEY, SMNVEV (reference sequence). The CDR3 extends over 12 amino acids. The V end was cut by 6 bases, the J end by 6 bases, with 11 bases between. The CDR3 DNA follows: TGTGCCAGCAGGAAGACTGGGAATGGCTACACCTTC. Its protein product is CASRKTGNGYTF.

This chain joins TRBV4-1 and TRBJ1-4, with 9 nucleotides matching TRBD1. Germline values: CDR1 MGHRA, CDR2 YSYEKL. The trim removed 4 bases at V and 7 bases at J, leaving 7 bases unmatched. The length of the CDR3 is 15 residues. The chain's CDR3 is CASSRGTGSGEKLFF. Written as DNA, the CDR3 is TGCGCCAGCAGCCGCGGGACAGGGTCTGGTGAAAAACTGTTTTTT.

The chain couples TRBV14 to TRBJ1-4; no definite D call. Germline CDR1 is SGHDN and CDR2 is FVKESK. V gave up 6 bases and J gave up 5 bases, with 13 bases separating them. This CDR3 is 14 amino acids long. The CDR3 DNA reads as TGTGCCAGCAGTTCCGGGGAGTTAAATGAAAAACTGTTTTTT. This sequence encodes CASSSGELNEKLFF.